This TCR beta chain was profiled in a study of blood T cell repertoires in COVID-19. For the study at large: T cells, B-cell-depleted T cells, or PBMCs supplied cDNA or gDNA.

The ends were cut back, 3 bases at V and 0 bases at J, with 15 bases in the middle. CDR3 size: 17 residues. The germline V gene has CDR1 KGHDR and CDR2 SFDVKD. In the original analysis: From reference gene primer amplification, estimates of nucleated cell counts were derived. Method: immunoSEQ multiplex PCR; TCRdb's copy keeps in-frame clones and lacks some. From that table come the V and J calls and clone size; the DNA was used to work out D and trimming. This table holds a few hundred thousand clones, approximately 90% found once. Sequencing was performed on PBMCs or T cells enriched from blood (not recorded which). The clonotype was recovered from a man aged 25-45 years who had recovered from COVID-19. The rearrangement joins TRBV24-1 to TRBJ2-3, with D hard to call. CDR3 sequence (DNA): TGTGCCACCAGTGATACCGTCTACTCCCCTAGCACAGATACGCAGTATTTT. This translates into CATSDTVYSPSTDTQYF.